This paragraph reports one T cell receptor (beta chain). Its antigen is not known. Use of 60 Vbeta and 13 Jbeta primers characterized the PCR. The repertoire was sequenced with immunoSEQ multiplex PCR; TCRdb's copy has only in-frame clones and lacks some. This table holds under 150,000 clones, about four fifths found once. The donors gave bone marrow, and they were healthy. This entry belongs to a study of cytomegalovirus exposure and HLA in healthy donors. Study-level information: As released early, the data held some 85 million unique TCRs from HLA-typed donors. Of the donors genotyped, 398 in all, over 80% fell in the Caucasian-associated ancestry cluster.

Study-level findings and limits: A likely sequencing artifact accounted for one observed cluster of highly shared sequence variants.

Sequencing used PBMCs. The receptor's source is a male donor in good health and CMV-seronegative.

The CDR3: CASSYRRADTQYF. The CDR3 bases are TGTGCCAGCAGTTACAGGAGGGCAGATACGCAGTATTTT. The chain uses TRBV6-5 and TRBJ2-3; tentative D call: TRBD2 (6 bases). The germline V gene encodes CDR1 MNHEY and CDR2 SVGAGI. The CDR3 runs to 13 residues. The V and J ends lost 2 bases and 4 bases respectively, with 7 bases between them.